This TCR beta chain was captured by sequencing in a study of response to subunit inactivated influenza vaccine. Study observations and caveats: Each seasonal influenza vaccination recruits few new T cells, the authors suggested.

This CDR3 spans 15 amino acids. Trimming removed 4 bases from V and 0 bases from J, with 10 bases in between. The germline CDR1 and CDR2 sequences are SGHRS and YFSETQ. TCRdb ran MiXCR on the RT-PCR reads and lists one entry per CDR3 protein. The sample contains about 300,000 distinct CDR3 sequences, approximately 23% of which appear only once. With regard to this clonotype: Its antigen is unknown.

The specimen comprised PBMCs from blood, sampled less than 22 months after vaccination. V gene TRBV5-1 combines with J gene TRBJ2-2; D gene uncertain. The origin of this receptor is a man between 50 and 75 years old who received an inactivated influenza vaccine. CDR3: CASSANPANTGELFF. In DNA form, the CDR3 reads TGCGCCAGCAGCGCGAACCCCGCGAACACCGGGGAGCTGTTTTTT. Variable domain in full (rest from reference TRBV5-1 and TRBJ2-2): KAGVTQTPRYLIKTRGQQVTLSCSPISGHRSVSWYQQTPGQGLQFLFEYFSETQRNKGNFPGRFSGRQFSNSRSEMNVSTLELGDSALYLCASSANPANTGELFFGEGSRLTVL.